This note documents a single T cell receptor beta chain sequence. CDR1 is MNHEY, CDR2 SMNVEV, per germline (reference sequence). The CDR3 runs to 15 residues. V was clipped by 5 bases and J by 3 bases, with 14 bases between them. The data were obtained in a study of regulatory T cells in long-lasting Graves disease. Time point in this sample: newly diagnosed GD, antithyroid drugs for less than 3 months. PBMC RNA served as the TCR library source. CDR3-region Arm-PCR and iRepertoire HTBI primers produced the TCR beta libraries. TCRdb reanalysed the multiplex PCR reads using MiXCR and keeps one entry per CDR3 protein. The sample lists fewer than 350,000 distinct CDR3 sequences, approximately 20% occurring once.

This sequence originates from a female donor with Graves disease. The starting material was peripheral blood mononuclear cells (PBMCs), obtained at new diagnosis, from a patient treated with antithyroid drugs. This chain uses TRBV27 with TRBJ2-1; the D is unclear. The CDR3 nucleotides read TGTGCCAGCAGTCCTAGTATAAGGATCTACAATGAGCAGTTCTTC. Translated: CASSPSIRIYNEQFF.